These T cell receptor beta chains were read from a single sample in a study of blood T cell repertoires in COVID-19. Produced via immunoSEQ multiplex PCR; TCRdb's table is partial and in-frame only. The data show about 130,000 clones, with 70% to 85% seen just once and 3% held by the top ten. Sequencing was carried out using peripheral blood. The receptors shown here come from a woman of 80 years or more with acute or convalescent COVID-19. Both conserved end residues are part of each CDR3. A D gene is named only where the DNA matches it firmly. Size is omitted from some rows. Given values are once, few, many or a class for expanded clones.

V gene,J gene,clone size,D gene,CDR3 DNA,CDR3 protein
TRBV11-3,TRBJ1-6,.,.,TGTGCCAGCAGCCCTCAGGCGCGGCGGGGCTATAATTCACCCCTCCACTTT,CASSPQARRGYNSPLHF
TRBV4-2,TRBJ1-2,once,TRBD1,TGTGCCAGCAGCCAAGAGCTGACAGGGGACCATGGCTACACCTTC,CASSQELTGDHGYTF
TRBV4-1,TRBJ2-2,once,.,TGCGCCAGCAGCCAAGGGAGGAACACCGGGGAGCTGTTTTTT,CASSQGRNTGELFF
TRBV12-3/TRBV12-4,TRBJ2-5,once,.,TGTGCCAGCAGTTTCGGGGAAAGAGAGACCCAGTACTTC,CASSFGERETQYF
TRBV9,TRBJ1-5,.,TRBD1,TGTGCCAGCAGTCCCGGAGGGACAGGGGGCCAGGGCAATCAGCCCCAGCATTTT,CASSPGGTGGQGNQPQHF
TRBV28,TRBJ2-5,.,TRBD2,TGTGCCAGCAGTCCCGTGGGACTAGCGGGGAGGAAGGAGACCCAGTACTTC,CASSPVGLAGRKETQYF
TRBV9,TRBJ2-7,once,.,TGTGCCAGCAGCGTAAACAGTAAATCTTCCTACGAGCAGTACTTC,CASSVNSKSSYEQYF
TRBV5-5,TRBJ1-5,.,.,TGTGCCAGCAGCTCTAGAGAGGGCAATCAGCCCCAGCATTTT,CASSSREGNQPQHF
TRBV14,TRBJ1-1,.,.,TGTGCCAGCAGCCAAGCTCGACTAGGGACTGAAGCTTTCTTT,CASSQARLGTEAFF
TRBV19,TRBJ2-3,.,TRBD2,TGTGCCAGTAGGCGGACTAGCGCCACAGATACGCAGTATTTT,CASRRTSATDTQYF
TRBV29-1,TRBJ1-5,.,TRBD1,TGCAGCGTTCAGACAGGGGGCAAGCCCCAGCATTTT,CSVQTGGKPQHF
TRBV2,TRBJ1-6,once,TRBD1,TGTGCCAGCAGTGGTAGGACAGGGCGTTCACCCCTCCACTTT,CASSGRTGRSPLHF
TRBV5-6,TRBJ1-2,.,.,TGTGCCAGCAGCTTGGTGACAGGATACAACTATGGCTACACCTTC,CASSLVTGYNYGYTF
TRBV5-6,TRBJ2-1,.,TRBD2,TGTGCCAGCAGCAAGGGACTAGCGGGGGGGTCCTACAATGAGCAGTTCTTC,CASSKGLAGGSYNEQFF
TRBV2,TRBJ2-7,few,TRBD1,TGTGCCAGCAGTCCGCAGGGGGCGGGTTACGAGCAGTACTTC,CASSPQGAGYEQYF
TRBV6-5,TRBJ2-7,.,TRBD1,TGTGCCAGCACCGTGACAGGGACCTACGAGCAGTACTTC,CASTVTGTYEQYF
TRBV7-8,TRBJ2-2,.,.,TGTGCCAGCAGCCAATGGACAGCGAACACCGGGGAGCTGTTTTTT,CASSQWTANTGELFF
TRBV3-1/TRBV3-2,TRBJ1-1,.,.,TGTGCCAGCAGAAGACAGGTCAACACTGAAGCTTTCTTT,CASRRQVNTEAFF
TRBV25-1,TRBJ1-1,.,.,TGTGCCAGCAGTGGGAGTCCTAAGAACACTGAAGCTTTCTTT,CASSGSPKNTEAFF
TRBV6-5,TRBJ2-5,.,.,TGTGCCAGCAGAGACCAAGGGGTTCCCCAAGAGACCCAGTACTTC,CASRDQGVPQETQYF
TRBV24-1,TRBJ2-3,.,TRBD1,TGTGCCACCAGTGATCCGGCAGGGACAGGCACAGATACGCAGTATTTT,CATSDPAGTGTDTQYF
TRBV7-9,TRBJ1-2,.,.,TGTGCCAGCAGCTTAGCAGGGGTGAACTATGGCTACACCTTC,CASSLAGVNYGYTF
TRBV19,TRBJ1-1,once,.,TGTGCCAGTAGTATGCTAGTTATGAACACTGAAGCTTTCTTT,CASSMLVMNTEAFF
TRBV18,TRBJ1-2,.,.,TGTGCCAGCTCCCATCTCTGGGGGGAGGGGCTCTTTGGGGGCTACACCTTC,CASSHLWGEGLFGGYTF
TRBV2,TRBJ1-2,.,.,TGTGCCAGCAGTGAGACACTGGGGAGGGGAGGCTACACCTTC,CASSETLGRGGYTF
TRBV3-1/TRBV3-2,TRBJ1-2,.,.,TGTGCCAGCAGGCCCCGGGACACTCTTAACTATGGCTACACCTTC,CASRPRDTLNYGYTF
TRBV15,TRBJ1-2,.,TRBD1,TGTGCCACCAGCAGCGAATTCCAGGGGGGACAGGGGGTGTATGGCTACACCTTC,CATSSEFQGGQGVYGYTF
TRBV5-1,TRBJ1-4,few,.,TGCGCCAGCAGCTCGGAGGGTAGAGTAATAGAAAAACTGTTTTTT,CASSSEGRVIEKLFF
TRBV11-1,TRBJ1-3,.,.,TGTGCCAGCAGCTTACAGGGCGGATCTGGAAACACCATATATTTT,CASSLQGGSGNTIYF
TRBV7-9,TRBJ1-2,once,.,TGTGCCAGCAGCCTAAGCTGGACGGGGGGTGGCTACACCTTC,CASSLSWTGGGYTF
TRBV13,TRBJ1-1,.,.,TGTGCCAGCAGCAACCAAGACAGATCGGAAGCTTTCTTT,CASSNQDRSEAFF
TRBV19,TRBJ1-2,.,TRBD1,TGTGCCAGTAGTCGACAGGGGGGCAACTATGGCTACACCTTC,CASSRQGGNYGYTF
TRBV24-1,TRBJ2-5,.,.,TGTGCCACCAGTGACCCCCCTATGGAGACCCAGTACTTC,CATSDPPMETQYF
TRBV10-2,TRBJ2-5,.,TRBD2,TGCGCCACCTTAGAACGAGCTAGCGGGTACCAAGAGACCCAGTACTTC,CATLERASGYQETQYF
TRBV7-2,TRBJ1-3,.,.,TGTGCCAGCAGCTTCAGTGGAAACACCATATATTTT,CASSFSGNTIYF
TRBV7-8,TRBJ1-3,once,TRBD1,TGTGCCAGCATCAAGACAGGGGGCTACCCTGGAAACACCATATATTTT,CASIKTGGYPGNTIYF
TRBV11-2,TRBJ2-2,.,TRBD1,TGTGCCAGCAGCCCTAGATCGGCCGGGACAGGGAACACCGGGGAGCTGTTTTTT,CASSPRSAGTGNTGELFF
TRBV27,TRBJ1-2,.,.,TGTGCCAGCAGTTTCAGGGCGGGAAATGGCTACACCTTC,CASSFRAGNGYTF
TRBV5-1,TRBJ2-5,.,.,TGCGCCAGCAGCTCGACGACAGGTGGATTAGAGACCCAGTACTTC,CASSSTTGGLETQYF
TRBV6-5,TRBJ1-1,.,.,TGTGCCAGCAGTTACAGGAGGAGGGGGGGCACTGAAGCTTTCTTT,CASSYRRRGGTEAFF
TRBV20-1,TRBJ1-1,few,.,TGCAGTGCTAGGATCCTAACTGAAGCTTTCTTT,CSARILTEAFF
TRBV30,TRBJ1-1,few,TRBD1,TGTGCCTGGGGACAGGGGAAAGGCACTGAAGCTTTCTTT,CAWGQGKGTEAFF
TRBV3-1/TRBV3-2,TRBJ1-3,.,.,TGTGCCAGCAGCCCCGGACAGGGAAACACCATATATTTT,CASSPGQGNTIYF
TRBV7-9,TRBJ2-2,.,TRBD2,TGTGCCAGCAGCTTCGGGAGGGAGCGGACCGGGGAGCTGTTTTTT,CASSFGRERTGELFF
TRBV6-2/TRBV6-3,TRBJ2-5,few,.,TGTGCCAGCAGTAACGACTTCCTAGGAGAGACCCAGTACTTC,CASSNDFLGETQYF
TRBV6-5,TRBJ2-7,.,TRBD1,TGTGCCAGCAGGCCGGGACAGGGGTCCTACGAGCAGTACTTC,CASRPGQGSYEQYF
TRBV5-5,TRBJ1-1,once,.,TGTGCCAGCAGACCAGGACTGTTGAACACTGAAGCTTTCTTT,CASRPGLLNTEAFF
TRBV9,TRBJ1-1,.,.,TGTGCCAGCAGCGTTCGGGACTGGGGAACGGCTGAAGCTTTCTTT,CASSVRDWGTAEAFF
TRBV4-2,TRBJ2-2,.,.,TGTGCCAGCAGCCAAAGGCAAGGGGTAACCGGGGAGCTGTTTTTT,CASSQRQGVTGELFF
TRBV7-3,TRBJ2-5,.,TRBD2,TGTGCCAGCAGCCGCGGACTAGCGGGGGCCTCTCTTGGAGAGACCCAGTACTTC,CASSRGLAGASLGETQYF
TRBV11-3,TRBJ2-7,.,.,TGTGCCAGCAGTCGGGGGTTTGGGGGCGAGCAGTACTTC,CASSRGFGGEQYF
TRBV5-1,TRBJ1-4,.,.,TGCGCCAGCAGCCAAACCCCGACGGAGCCTAATGAAAAACTGTTTTTT,CASSQTPTEPNEKLFF
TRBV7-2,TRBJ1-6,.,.,TGTGCCAGCAGCTTAGGTAGGGGCTCACCCCTCCACTTT,CASSLGRGSPLHF
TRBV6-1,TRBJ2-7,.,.,TGTGCCAGCAGTGAAAACTGGGGGCAGTCGTACGAGCAGTACTTC,CASSENWGQSYEQYF
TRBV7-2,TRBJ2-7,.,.,TGTGCCAGCAGCTTACGAACGGGATGGTACGAGCAGTACTTC,CASSLRTGWYEQYF
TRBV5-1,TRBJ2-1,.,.,TGCGCCAGCAGCCAGGACATCTACAATGAGCAGTTCTTC,CASSQDIYNEQFF
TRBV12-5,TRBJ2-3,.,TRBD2,TGTGCTAGTGGTCTCGGACTAGCGGGGCGTGATACGCAGTATTTT,CASGLGLAGRDTQYF
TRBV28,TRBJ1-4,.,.,TGTGCCAGCAGTTTGCAGGCGAATGAAAAACTGTTTTTT,CASSLQANEKLFF
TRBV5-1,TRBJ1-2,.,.,TGCGCCAGCAGCACGGACGGGGGGGCTTGGGGGCCCTCCACTGGTGGCTACACCTTC,CASSTDGGAWGPSTGGYTF
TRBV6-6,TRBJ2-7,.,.,TGTGCCAGCAGTTACCGGGACTCAGAAAAATACGAGCAGTACTTC,CASSYRDSEKYEQYF